Presented here are 4 T cell receptor beta chains from one specimen sequenced in a study of T cells in Graves' hyperthyroidism and ophthalmopathy. RNA transcripts provided the source from which TCR beta CDR3 regions were amplified. Researchers ran a first-round RT-PCR on the TCR CDR3 using the HTBI primer set. TCRdb reanalysed the multiplex PCR reads using MiXCR and keeps one entry per CDR3 protein. The data contain around 580,000 distinct CDR3 sequences, 46% of them singletons. Sequencing was performed on peripheral blood or thyroid tissue (not recorded which). All receptors come from a woman aged 18-29 years with Graves' hyperthyroidism.

This clonotype was detected ten times or more. In DNA, the CDR3 is TGCGCCAGTAAGGCCGGGGGGGAGACCCAGTACTTC. Translation: CASKAGGETQYF. The chain recombines TRBV10-2 with TRBJ2-5; the match to TRBD2 covers 7 bases. V shed 9 bases, J shed 5 bases, and the junction held 6 bases outside the gene matches. CDR1 WSHSY and CDR2 SAAADI come from the germline V gene. This CDR3 spans 12 amino acids.

This chain joins TRBV7-6 and TRBJ1-4; tentative D call: TRBD1 (5 bases). The CDR3 is 15 amino acids. In germline, CDR1 is SGHVS, CDR2 FNYEAQ. V was pared by 1 base and J by 8 bases, with 14 bases between. The CDR3 DNA follows: TGTGCCAGCAGCTTAGGTTGGGGCGCTGGGGAAAAACTGTTTTTT. As protein: CASSLGWGAGEKLFF.

This clonotype showed up many times. V and J are TRBV5-1 and TRBJ1-5, with D unclear. The ends were cut back, 1 base at V and 0 bases at J, with 8 bases in the middle. The length of the CDR3 is 15 residues. Per the germline V gene, CDR1 is SGHRS and CDR2 is YFSETQ. In DNA, the CDR3 is TGCGCCAGCAGCTTGTGGGGTTATAGCAATCAGCCCCAGCATTTT. Its protein is CASSLWGYSNQPQHF.

At least ten counts were recorded for this clonotype. The chain recombines TRBV18 with TRBJ1-2; D is perhaps TRBD1 (6 bases). CDR3 length: 16 amino acids. Germline CDR1 KGHSH, CDR2 LQKENI. V dropped 1 base and J dropped 7 bases, with 19 bases sitting between them. CDR3 in DNA: TGTGCCAGCTCACCACGGTACGGGGGGCTTCATGCTGGCTACACCTTC. Its translation: CASSPRYGGLHAGYTF. Drawing the rest from reference TRBV18 and TRBJ1-2, the complete variable domain is NAGVMQNPRHLVRRRGQEARLRCSPMKGHSHVYWYRQLPEEGLKFMVYLQKENIIDESGMPKERFSAEFPKEGPSILRIQQVVRGDSAAYFCASSPRYGGLHAGYTFGSGTRLTVV.